This TCR beta chain derives from a study of cytomegalovirus exposure and HLA in healthy donors (dated by TCRdb to 2016 to 2017). In terms of the full investigation: According to an earlier analysis of a few hundred of the donors, about 179 million T cells yielded over 100 million unique TCR beta sequences and around 280 Gb of sequence data. Genome-wide SNP genotypes for about 65% of the roughly 670 donors were used in a later genetic analysis, which treated that subset as a discovery cohort. Using immunosequencing, the study profiled T cell repertoires from 550 to 750 subjects and related those repertoires to cytomegalovirus serostatus. Roughly 300 gigabases of sequencing data and approximately 85 million unique TCR sequences were included in an early release covering roughly 600 HLA-typed donors. Besides the first cohort of 550 to 750 subjects, a separate validation cohort made up of some 110 different subjects was used. The number of donors typed differed by locus, with roughly 620-630 for A, B, C, DRB1 and DQB1, around 500 for DQA1, 600 to 610 for DPA1, and around 450 for DPB1. Rather than using new phenotypic data, the later analysis identified candidate immune exposures from TCR beta sequences and from how often those sequences occurred across donors. Among the approximately 420 genotyped donors, about 83% belonged to the genetic ancestry cluster associated with self-reported Caucasian donors. The study combined high-throughput TCR immunosequencing, statistical association of individual TCRs with disease status, and machine learning to predict cytomegalovirus infection status. Class I and class II HLA loci were covered by the typing at four-digit resolution. An earlier analysis of approximately 500 of the donors applied high-throughput TCR beta sequencing to assess whether each TCR beta V gene segment acted as functional or pseudogenic. The aim of the study was to test whether cataloging public T cell receptors could identify signatures of past pathogen exposure. A later analysis re-analyzed previously published TCR beta repertoires from about 730 donors and added high-resolution HLA genotyping to study TCR occurrence patterns. Across approximately 400 genotyped donors of the cohort, an average of about 240,000 unique TCR beta nucleotide sequences per donor were sequenced, and approximately 19% of those sequences were non-productive. Because of strong linkage in the cohort, 5 or 6 DR-DQ haplotypes were treated as single units for association and clustering. Every repertoire in the discovery cohort had been generated on one and the same sequencing platform. Donor age, sex, ethnicity and CMV serostatus were collected together with the repertoire data.

General study outcomes and caveats: A later analysis associated some 17,000 TCR beta sequences with specific HLA alleles at a false discovery rate of 0.05. A cluster of highly shared sequence variants was judged likely to represent a technical artifact of the sequencing pipeline. In this cohort, only TCR beta chains were sequenced, and detectable features were limited by the absence of alpha or paired-chain data. In a later analysis, TCR association rates were found to vary across HLA loci, with the most associated TCRs seen for DRB1 alleles and the fewest for HLA-C alleles. The presence/absence analyses assumed that sequencing depth was roughly uniform across donors, and that assumption may not be true. Strong co-occurrence of HLA alleles, especially DR and DQ, made assigning TCR associations to individual alleles difficult. Around 16 rarely observed V segments, including chromosome 9 orphons, were excluded from the earlier analysis of about 500 of the donors because counts were too low. Most CMV-associated TCR beta chains appeared to be HLA-restricted in a later analysis, and the HLA associations seemed to be driven largely by CMV exposure. Because HLA typing was missing for some donors at each locus, association tests included only the typed subset. Compared with the roughly 720-donor mean, donors in an Asian-associated ancestry cluster had fewer N-insertions in productive TCRs, according to a later genetic analysis. In an earlier analysis of some 500 of the donors, most TCR beta V segments were observed in productive rearrangements about 90% or about 30% of the time, broadly matching IMGT annotations. In a later analysis, several top co-occurrence clusters were reported to appear linked to parvovirus B19, influenza, CMV and Epstein-Barr virus. A further reported finding was that TCR beta sequences accurately predicted the HLA-A and HLA-B alleles for most subjects in the first cohort. A later analysis found that HLA-associated TCR beta chains were more clonally expanded and had lower generation probabilities than equally common non-associated chains. Cytomegalovirus status was reported to be diagnosed by the classifier with high specificity and sensitivity in both the original and validation cohorts. A few of the identified cytomegalovirus-associated TCR beta chains were confirmed in vitro to be specific for cytomegalovirus antigens. The only immune exposure information available for the cohort was CMV serostatus. It was suggested by the authors that the approach could potentially be generalized to other disease states and immunological phenotypes. V-gene and J-gene trimming of TCR beta chains was associated with a missense DCLRE1C variant in a later genetic analysis, and the association was replicated in an independent cohort. Most TCR sequences were observed very rarely across donors, whereas some public TCRs were present in many individuals. Correlated functional status among segregating V segments might be attributable to linkage disequilibrium, but an unknown experimental factor could not be ruled out. The study gave a list of about 170 TCR beta chains associated with cytomegalovirus. Some IMGT-functional V segments, including TRBV6-2 and TRBV6-3, could not be told apart with the 87-base-pair reads, so those segments were excluded.

The cohort comprised some 680 healthy bone marrow donors. All cohort members were sampled while nominally healthy, although unrecorded immune exposures were likely present. The donor tested CMV seronegative and was one of the 352 seronegative cohort members. Every donor gave a peripheral blood sample, and the peripheral blood mononuclear cells from that sample were used for TCR beta sequencing. The Qiagen DNeasy Blood Extraction Kit was used to extract genomic DNA from the blood cell samples. The sample holds a few counts of this clone. It has no known antigen specificity. Base quality data are lacking; no much larger clone is found one base away. Library generation was performed with the immunoSEQ multiplex PCR assay. For the multiplex PCR, a mixture combining 60 forward primers for TCR Vbeta segments and 13 reverse primers for TCR Jbeta segments was used. Amplification of the CDR3 region of rearranged TCR beta genes was performed with a multiplex PCR assay on genomic DNA. The Illumina HiSeq System was used to sequence the amplified TCR beta libraries as 87-base-pair reads. The study's own analysis went as follows. A later analysis tallied 75 million to 95 million unique TCR beta chains across the 666 repertoires, and roughly 11 million of those chains were shared by two or more donors. Raw reads were error-corrected and collapsed into unique sequences with a nearest-neighbor algorithm that merged closely related sequences to remove PCR and sequencing errors. To assign V, D and J gene segments, CDR3 sequences were aligned to IMGT reference sequences. For a sequence to be retained, at least a six-nucleotide match to both a V gene segment and a J gene segment was required. A rearrangement was called productive if the CDR3 had no stop codons and remained in frame with V and J, and every other rearrangement was called non-productive. Following IMGT convention, CDR3 was defined as the stretch from the second conserved V-encoded cysteine up to the conserved J-encoded phenylalanine. The earlier analysis of about 590 of the donors excluded sequences that lacked an unambiguous match to a single V gene segment. In an earlier analysis of about 590 of the donors, a V segment was called functional when productive rearrangements were above 56.7%, and segregating when the standard deviation between donors exceeded 5%. A statistical classification framework was built for diagnosing cytomegalovirus status from the catalog of TCR beta chain sequences. In a later analysis, V and J genes were assigned by comparing TCR nucleotide sequences against IMGT/GENE-DB human TR gene sequences. Using the TCRdist pipeline, a later analysis assigned CDR3 sequences along with most-parsimonious VDJ recombination scenarios. A later analysis defined each TCR beta chain by its CDR3 amino acid sequence plus V-gene family, and excluded reads lacking a unique V-gene family. In a later analysis, some 600 highly shared, low-generation-probability nucleotide sequences were removed to address suspected cross-contamination and a sequencing artifact. In a later analysis, a clonal expansion index was calculated for each public chain from normalized within-repertoire ranks of inferred template counts. In a later analysis, generation probabilities were computed using a VDJ recombination model fitted to out-of-frame rearrangements, and the results were checked against IGoR. In a later analysis, hypergeometric tests were used to score TCR-TCR, TCR-HLA and TCR-CMV co-occurrence, with a repertoire-size bias correction applied to TCR pairs. A later analysis estimated false discovery rates by permuting HLA or CMV assignments 20 times. In a later analysis, co-occurring TCRs were grouped with DBSCAN, and TCRdist sequence similarity was added when clustering was performed within HLA-allele-positive subsets. Co-occurrence clustering excluded repertoires with fewer than 30,000 or more than 120,000 public chains, plus five with anomalous nucleotide sharing. TCRdb stores this immuneACCESS table with in-frame sequences only. Part of the clones is absent; in the studies checked, under half of the shortfall reflects unresolved V genes, and no reason is known for the rest. Clonal size and the V and J genes are those of that table, whereas D and trimming came from the DNA. For this sample there are under 200,000 clones; around 80% appear just once. Around 4.7% of the sample is taken by the ten largest.

The V end gives up 6 bases and the J end 6 bases, leaving 10 bases in the junction not matched to a gene. Inclusive of the bounding cysteine and phenylalanine, the CDR3 is 15 residues long. The CDR3 DNA has 45 bases and is translated from base 1. CDR1 and CDR2, looked up from the germline V gene, are MNHEY and SVGAGI. The V gene is TRBV6-5 and the J gene is TRBJ2-1, with TRBD2 matching 8 junction bases. The TCR was taken from a male donor in good health and CMV-seronegative. The sequencing input was PBMCs. The CDR3 protein sequence reads: CASRPTGTRRNEQFF. The DNA sequence is given as TGTGCCAGCAGACCTACCGGGACTAGGCGCAATGAGCAGTTCTTC.